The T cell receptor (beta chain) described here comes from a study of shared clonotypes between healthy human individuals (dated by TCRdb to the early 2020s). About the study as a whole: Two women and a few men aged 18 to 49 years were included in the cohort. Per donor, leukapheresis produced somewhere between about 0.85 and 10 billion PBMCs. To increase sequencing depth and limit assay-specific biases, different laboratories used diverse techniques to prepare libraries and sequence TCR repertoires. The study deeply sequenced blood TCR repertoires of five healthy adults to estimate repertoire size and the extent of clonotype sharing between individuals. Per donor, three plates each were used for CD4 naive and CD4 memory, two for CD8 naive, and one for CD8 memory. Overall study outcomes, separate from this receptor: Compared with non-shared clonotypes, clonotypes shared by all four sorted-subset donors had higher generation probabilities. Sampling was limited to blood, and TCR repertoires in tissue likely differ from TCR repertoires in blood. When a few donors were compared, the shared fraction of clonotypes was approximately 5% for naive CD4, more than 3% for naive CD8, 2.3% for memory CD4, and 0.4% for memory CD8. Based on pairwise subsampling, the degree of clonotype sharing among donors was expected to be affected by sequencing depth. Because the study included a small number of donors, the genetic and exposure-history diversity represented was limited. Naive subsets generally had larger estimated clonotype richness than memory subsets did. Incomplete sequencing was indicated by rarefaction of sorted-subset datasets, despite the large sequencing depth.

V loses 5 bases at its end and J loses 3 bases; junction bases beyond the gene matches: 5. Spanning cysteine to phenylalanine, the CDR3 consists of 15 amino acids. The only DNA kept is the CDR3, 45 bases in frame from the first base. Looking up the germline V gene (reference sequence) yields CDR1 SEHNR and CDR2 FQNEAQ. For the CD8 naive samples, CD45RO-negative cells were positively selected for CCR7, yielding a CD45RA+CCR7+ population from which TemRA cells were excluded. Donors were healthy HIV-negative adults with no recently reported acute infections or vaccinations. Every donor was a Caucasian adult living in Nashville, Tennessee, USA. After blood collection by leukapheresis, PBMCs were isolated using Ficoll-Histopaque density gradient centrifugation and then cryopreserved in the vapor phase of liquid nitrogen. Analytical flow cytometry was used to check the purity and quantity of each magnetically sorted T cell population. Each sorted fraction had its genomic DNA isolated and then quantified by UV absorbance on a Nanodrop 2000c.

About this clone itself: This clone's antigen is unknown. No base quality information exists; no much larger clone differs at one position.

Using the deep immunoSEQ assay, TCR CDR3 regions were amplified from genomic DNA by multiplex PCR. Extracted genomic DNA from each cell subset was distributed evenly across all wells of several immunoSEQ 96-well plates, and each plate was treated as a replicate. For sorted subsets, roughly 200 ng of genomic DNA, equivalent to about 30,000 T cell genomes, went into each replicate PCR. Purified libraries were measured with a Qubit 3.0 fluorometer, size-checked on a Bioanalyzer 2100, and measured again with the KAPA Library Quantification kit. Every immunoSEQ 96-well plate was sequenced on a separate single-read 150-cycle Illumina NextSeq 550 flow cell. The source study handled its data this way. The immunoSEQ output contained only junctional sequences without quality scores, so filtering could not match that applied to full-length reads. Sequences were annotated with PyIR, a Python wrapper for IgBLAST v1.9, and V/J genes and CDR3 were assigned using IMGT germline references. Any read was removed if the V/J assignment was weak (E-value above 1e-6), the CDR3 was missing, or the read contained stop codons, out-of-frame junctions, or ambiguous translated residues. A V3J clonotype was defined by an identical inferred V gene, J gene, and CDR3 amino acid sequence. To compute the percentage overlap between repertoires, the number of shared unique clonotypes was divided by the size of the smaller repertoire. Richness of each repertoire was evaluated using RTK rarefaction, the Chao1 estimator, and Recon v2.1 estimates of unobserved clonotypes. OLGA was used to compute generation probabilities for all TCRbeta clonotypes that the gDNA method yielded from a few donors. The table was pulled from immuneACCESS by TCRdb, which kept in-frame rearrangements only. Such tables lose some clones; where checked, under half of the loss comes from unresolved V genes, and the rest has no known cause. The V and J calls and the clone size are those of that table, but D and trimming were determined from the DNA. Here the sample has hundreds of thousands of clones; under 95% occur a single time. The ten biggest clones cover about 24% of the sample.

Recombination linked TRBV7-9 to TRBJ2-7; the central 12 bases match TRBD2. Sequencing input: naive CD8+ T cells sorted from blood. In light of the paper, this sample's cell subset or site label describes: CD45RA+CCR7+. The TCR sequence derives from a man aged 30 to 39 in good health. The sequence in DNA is TGTGCCAGCAGCCCTGGACTAGCGGGGCACTACGAGCAGTACTTC. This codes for CASSPGLAGHYEQYF.